The T cell receptor beta chain described here comes from a study of OX40 agonist ivuxolimab in advanced cancers. Clones were sequenced by immunoSEQ multiplex PCR, and TCRdb holds only the in-frame ones, with some missing. This sample yields about 100,000 clones, of which nearly 90% are seen a single time; around 0.16% belongs to the top ten. V lost 7 bases and J lost 4; bases outside the gene matches: 3. The CDR3 totals 13 residues. Per germline, CDR1 SNHLY and CDR2 FYNNEI. The chain uses TRBV2 and TRBJ2-1; 8 bases are a match to TRBD2. This receptor was taken from an adult with an advanced solid tumor such as melanoma, head and neck, liver or kidney cancer. Sequences were derived from CD4+ or CD8+ T cells sorted from blood, sampled in a trial of the OX40 agonist ivuxolimab. CDR3 protein: CASNAGGYNEQFF. The CDR3, as DNA: TGTGCCAGCAATGCGGGAGGTTACAATGAGCAGTTCTTC.